The clone carrying this T cell receptor (beta chain) was counted between two and nine times. This record belongs to a study of sequential checkpoint blockade in melanoma. On the study more broadly: Patients were randomized 1:1 to nivolumab-then-ipilimumab or ipilimumab-then-nivolumab first-line.

Clones were read by immunoSEQ multiplex PCR, and TCRdb kept only the in-frame ones, dropping some. The table includes roughly 30,000 clones, around 88% detected once. The ends lost 0 bases at V and 8 bases at J; junction bases unmatched: 5. The CDR3 runs to 15 residues. Germline assignment: CDR1 LGHNA and CDR2 YSLEER. Treatment in this sample: randomized to nivolumab then ipilimumab (arm A) or the reverse (arm B). Patients had received no earlier DNA-damaging chemotherapy. From thawed PBMCs, live CD3+CD8+ cells negative for CD19 and CD56 were sorted. The material sequenced was CD8+ T cells sorted from blood (inferred from file names), taken from a patient given nivolumab and ipilimumab in sequence. This TCR was recovered from a human donor with melanoma. The chain employs TRBV4-3 and TRBJ2-7; 12 bases align to TRBD2. The CDR3 sequence: CASSQDMGLAGQQYF. The CDR3 bases are TGCGCCAGCAGCCAAGATATGGGACTAGCGGGCCAGCAGTACTTC.